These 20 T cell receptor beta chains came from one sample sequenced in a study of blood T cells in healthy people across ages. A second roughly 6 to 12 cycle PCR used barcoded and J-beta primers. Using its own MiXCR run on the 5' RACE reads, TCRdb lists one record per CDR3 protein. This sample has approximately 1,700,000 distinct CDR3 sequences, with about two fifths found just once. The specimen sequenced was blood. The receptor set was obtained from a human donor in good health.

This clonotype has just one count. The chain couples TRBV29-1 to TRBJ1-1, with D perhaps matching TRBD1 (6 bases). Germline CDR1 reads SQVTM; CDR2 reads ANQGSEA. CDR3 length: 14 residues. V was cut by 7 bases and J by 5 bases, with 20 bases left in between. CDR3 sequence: CSAAGQQGWTEAFF. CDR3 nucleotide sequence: TGCAGCGCCGCGGGTCAACAGGGTTGGACTGAAGCTTTCTTT.

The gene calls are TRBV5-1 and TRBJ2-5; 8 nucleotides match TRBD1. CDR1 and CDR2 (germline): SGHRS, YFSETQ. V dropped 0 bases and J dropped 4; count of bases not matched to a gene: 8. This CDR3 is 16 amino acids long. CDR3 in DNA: TGCGCCAGCAGCTTGGTAGGACAGGGATCGACAGAGACCCAGTACTTC. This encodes CASSLVGQGSTETQYF.

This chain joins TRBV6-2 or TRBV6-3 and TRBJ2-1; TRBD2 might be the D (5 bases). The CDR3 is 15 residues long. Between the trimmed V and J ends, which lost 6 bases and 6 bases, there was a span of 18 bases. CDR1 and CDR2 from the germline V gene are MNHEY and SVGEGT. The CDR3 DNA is TGTGCCAGCAGCATATTAACGGGGTCTGGCAATGAGCAGTTCTTC. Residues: CASSILTGSGNEQFF.

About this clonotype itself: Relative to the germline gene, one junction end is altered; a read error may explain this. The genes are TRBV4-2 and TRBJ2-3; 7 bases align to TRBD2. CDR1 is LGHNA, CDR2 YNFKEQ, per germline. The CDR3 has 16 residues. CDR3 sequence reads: CVSSKLTSDSTDTQYF. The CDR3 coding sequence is TGTGTCAGCAGCAAACTCACTAGCGACAGCACAGATACGCAGTATTTT.

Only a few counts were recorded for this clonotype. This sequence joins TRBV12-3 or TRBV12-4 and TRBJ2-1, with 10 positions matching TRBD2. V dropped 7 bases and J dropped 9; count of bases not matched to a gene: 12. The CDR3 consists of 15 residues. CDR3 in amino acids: CASNPEPSGGSEQFF. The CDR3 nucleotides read TGTGCCAGCAACCCCGAACCTAGCGGGGGCTCTGAGCAGTTCTTC.

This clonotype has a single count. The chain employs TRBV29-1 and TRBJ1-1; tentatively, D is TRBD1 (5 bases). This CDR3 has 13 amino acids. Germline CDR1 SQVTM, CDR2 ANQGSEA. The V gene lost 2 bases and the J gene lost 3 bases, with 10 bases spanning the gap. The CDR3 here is CSVETTGDTEAFF. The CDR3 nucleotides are TGCAGCGTTGAAACTACAGGCGACACTGAAGCTTTCTTT.

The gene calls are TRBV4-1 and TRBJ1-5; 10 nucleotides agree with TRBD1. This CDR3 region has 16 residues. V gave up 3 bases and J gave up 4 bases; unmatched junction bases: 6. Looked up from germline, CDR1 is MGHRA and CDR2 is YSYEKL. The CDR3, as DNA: TGCGCCAGCAGCCAGCGACAGGGGGCTTCAAATCAGCCCCAGCATTTT. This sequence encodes CASSQRQGASNQPQHF.

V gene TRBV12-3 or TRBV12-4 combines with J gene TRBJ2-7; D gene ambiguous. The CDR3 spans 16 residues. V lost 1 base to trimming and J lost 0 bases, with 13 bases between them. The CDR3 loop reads CASSLVGRSSSYEQYF. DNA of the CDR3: TGTGCCAGCAGTTTAGTGGGTAGGTCGAGCTCCTACGAGCAGTACTTC.

CDR3 sequence reads: CASSDSWSGSGANVLTF. DNA for the CDR3: TGTGCCAGCAGTGACTCGTGGTCAGGTAGTGGGGCCAACGTCCTGACTTTC. V usage is TRBV6-4 and J usage is TRBJ2-6; the D is unclear. This CDR3 has 17 residues. The V and J ends lost 0 bases and 3 bases respectively, with 12 bases between them. Germline assignment: CDR1 MRHNA and CDR2 SNTAGT.

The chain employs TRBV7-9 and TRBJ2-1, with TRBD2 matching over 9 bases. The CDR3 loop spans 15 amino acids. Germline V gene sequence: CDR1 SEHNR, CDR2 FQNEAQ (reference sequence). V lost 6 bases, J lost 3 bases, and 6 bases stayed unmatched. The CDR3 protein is CASRAGAGGYNEQFF. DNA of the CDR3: TGTGCCAGCAGGGCAGGAGCGGGGGGCTACAATGAGCAGTTCTTC.

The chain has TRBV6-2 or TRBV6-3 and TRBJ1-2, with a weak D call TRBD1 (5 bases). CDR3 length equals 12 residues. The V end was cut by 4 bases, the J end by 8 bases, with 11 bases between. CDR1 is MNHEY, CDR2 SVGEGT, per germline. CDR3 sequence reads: CASSSGLIGYTF. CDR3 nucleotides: TGTGCCAGCAGTTCGGGACTGATCGGCTACACCTTC.

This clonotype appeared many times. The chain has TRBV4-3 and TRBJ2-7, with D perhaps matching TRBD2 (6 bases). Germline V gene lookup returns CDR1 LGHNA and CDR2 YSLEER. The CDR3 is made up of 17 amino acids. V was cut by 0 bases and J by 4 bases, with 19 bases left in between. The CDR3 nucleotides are TGCGCCAGCAGCCAAGATTGGGCGATGGGAGGTCGGTACGAGCAGTACTTC. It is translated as CASSQDWAMGGRYEQYF.

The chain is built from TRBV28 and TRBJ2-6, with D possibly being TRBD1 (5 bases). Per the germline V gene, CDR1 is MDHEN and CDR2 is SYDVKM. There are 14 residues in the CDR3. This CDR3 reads CTVNRLSGANVLTF. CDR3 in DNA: TGTACCGTAAACAGGCTCTCTGGGGCCAACGTCCTGACTTTC. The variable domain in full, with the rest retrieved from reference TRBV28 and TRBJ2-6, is DVKVTQSSRYLVKRTGEKVFLECVQDMDHENMFWYRQDPGLGLRLIYFSYDVKMKEKGDIPEGYSVSREKKERFSLILESASTNQTSMYLCTVNRLSGANVLTFGAGSRLTVL.

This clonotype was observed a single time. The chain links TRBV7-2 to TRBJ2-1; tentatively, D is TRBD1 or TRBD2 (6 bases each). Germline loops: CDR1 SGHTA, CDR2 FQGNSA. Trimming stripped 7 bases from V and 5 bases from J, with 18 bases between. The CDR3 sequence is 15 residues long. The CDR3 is CASTTLRGTHNEQFF. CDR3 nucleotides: TGTGCCAGCACAACTCTCCGGGGGACACACAATGAGCAGTTCTTC.

CDR3 in amino acids: CASSPIPGASRAFF. Written as DNA, the CDR3 is TGTGCCAGCAGCCCCATCCCGGGGGCTTCTCGAGCTTTCTTT. This chain links TRBV7-2 with TRBJ1-1; D might be TRBD1 (6 bases). The CDR3 contains 14 residues. V lost 5 bases and J lost 10, with 20 bases in between. Per the germline V gene, CDR1 is SGHTA and CDR2 is FQGNSA.

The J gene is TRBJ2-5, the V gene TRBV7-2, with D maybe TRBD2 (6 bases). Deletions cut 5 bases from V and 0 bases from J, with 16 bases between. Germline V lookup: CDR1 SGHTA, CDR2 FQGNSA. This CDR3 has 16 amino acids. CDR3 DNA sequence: TGTGCCAGCAGCGCAAAGTGGGGGGTGTACCAAGAGACCCAGTACTTC. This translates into CASSAKWGVYQETQYF.

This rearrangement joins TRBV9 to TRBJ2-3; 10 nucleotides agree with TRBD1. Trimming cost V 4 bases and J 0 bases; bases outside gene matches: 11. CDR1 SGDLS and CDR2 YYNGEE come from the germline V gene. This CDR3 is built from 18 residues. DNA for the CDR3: TGTGCCAGCAGCAGGGACAGGGGACGAGATACTAGCACAGATACGCAGTATTTT. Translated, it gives CASSRDRGRDTSTDTQYF.

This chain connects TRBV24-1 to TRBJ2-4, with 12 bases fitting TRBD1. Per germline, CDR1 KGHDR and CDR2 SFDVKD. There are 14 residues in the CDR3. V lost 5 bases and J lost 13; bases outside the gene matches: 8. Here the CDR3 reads CATSVGTGGYGQYF. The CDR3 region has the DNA TGTGCCACCAGTGTCGGGACAGGGGGCTACGGGCAGTACTTC.

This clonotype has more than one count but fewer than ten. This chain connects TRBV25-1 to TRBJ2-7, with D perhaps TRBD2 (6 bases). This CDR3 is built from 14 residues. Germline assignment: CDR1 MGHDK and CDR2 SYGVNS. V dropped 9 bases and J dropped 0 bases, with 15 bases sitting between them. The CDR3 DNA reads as TGTGCCAGTATGGGGGGATTCAGCTCCTACGAGCAGTACTTC. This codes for CASMGGFSSYEQYF.

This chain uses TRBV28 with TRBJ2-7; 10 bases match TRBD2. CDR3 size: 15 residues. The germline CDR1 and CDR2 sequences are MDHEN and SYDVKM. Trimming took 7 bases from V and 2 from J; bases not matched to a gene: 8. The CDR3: CASTERGGTTYEQYF. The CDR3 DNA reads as TGTGCCAGCACCGAGCGGGGGGGCACCACCTACGAGCAGTACTTC.